Below are 3 T cell receptor beta chains sequenced from a single sample in a study of naive CD8 T cells in extremely preterm neonates. Preterm samples came from extremely preterm deliveries at roughly 22-28 weeks. Their antigens are not known. Profiled with immunoSEQ multiplex PCR; TCRdb holds only in-frame clones, not every one. The sample lists around 25,000 clones, 70% to 90% seen once, with roughly 1% in the top ten. Study-level findings and limits: Relative to older groups, preterm infants had shorter, less trimmed CDR3s with fewer N additions.

What was sequenced was naive CD8+ T cells from cord blood. Receptor source: a boy who was born preterm.

The chain uses TRBV18 and TRBJ2-7, with D tentatively TRBD1 (6 bases). Germline CDR1 and CDR2: KGHSH and LQKENI. The CDR3 has 14 residues. V lost 3 bases to trimming and J lost 1 base, with 10 bases between them. CDR3 region: CASSPKTGSYEQYF. Written as DNA, the CDR3 is TGTGCCAGCTCACCGAAGACAGGTTCCTACGAGCAGTACTTC.

The chain employs TRBV4-2 and TRBJ2-7; TRBD1 aligns across 11 bases. This CDR3 has 14 residues. V lost 5 bases to trimming and J lost 0 bases; unmatched junction nucleotides: 0. In germline, CDR1 is LGHNA, CDR2 YNFKEQ. CDR3 in DNA: TGTGCCAGCAGCGGGACAGGGGGCTCCTACGAGCAGTACTTC. Its protein product is CASSGTGGSYEQYF.

This chain joins TRBV5-1 and TRBJ1-5; TRBD1 matches 9 bases. Germline V gene sequence: CDR1 SGHRS, CDR2 YFSETQ. This CDR3 comprises 15 residues. V trimming: 1 base; J trimming: 2 bases; junction bases outside the gene matches: 1. This CDR3 is CASSLTGGGNQPQHF. The CDR3 nucleotides read TGCGCCAGCAGCTTGACAGGGGGCGGCAATCAGCCCCAGCATTTT.